The clone carrying this T cell receptor (beta chain) showed up just a few times. Its cognate antigen is unknown. Patients chosen for sequencing had shown CD8+CD57+ cell expansion by flow cytometry. This record belongs to a study of CD8+CD57+ T cells in acquired aplastic anemia. The TCR beta profiling, which covered VDJ combination and CDR3 sequence, was carried out using genomic DNA as the template. From the reads, TCRdb called clonotypes with MiXCR, one entry per CDR3 protein. The sample includes hundreds of thousands of distinct CDR3 sequences, about a third of them seen just once. Findings and caveats of the study: Significance was not reached for CD8+ Simpson's diversity between patients and controls.

The source of this sequence is a human donor with aplastic anemia. Sequenced input: sorted CD4+, CD8+, or CD8+CD57+ T cells (not recorded which) from PBMCs.

For the CDR3, the DNA is TGCAGCGTTGCCGCCGGTGGCAATCAGCCCCAGCATTTT. It encodes CSVAAGGNQPQHF. This chain connects TRBV29-1 to TRBJ1-5, with D unresolved. The CDR3 totals 13 residues. The V and J ends lost 4 bases and 2 bases respectively, with 9 bases between them. The germline V gene has CDR1 SQVTM and CDR2 ANQGSEA.